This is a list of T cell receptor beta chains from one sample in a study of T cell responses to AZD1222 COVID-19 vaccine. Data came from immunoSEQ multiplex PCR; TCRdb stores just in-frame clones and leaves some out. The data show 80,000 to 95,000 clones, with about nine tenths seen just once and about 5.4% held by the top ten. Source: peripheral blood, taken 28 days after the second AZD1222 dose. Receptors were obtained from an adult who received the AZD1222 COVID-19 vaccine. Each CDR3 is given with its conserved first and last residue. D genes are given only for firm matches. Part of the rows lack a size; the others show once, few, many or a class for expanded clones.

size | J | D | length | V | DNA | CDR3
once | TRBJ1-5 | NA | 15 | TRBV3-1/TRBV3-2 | TGTGCCAGCAGCCAAGATTGGCAGGGGAATCAGCCCCAGCATTTT | CASSQDWQGNQPQHF
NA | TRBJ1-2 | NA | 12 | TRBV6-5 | TGTGCCAGCAGGGACAGTTCCTATGGCTACACCTTC | CASRDSSYGYTF
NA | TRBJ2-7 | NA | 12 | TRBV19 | TGTGCCAGTAGTATACCCGAGGGCGAGCAGTACTTC | CASSIPEGEQYF
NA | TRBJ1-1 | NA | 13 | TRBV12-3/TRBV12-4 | TGTGCCAGCAGCTCCGGGGGGTACACTGAAGCTTTCTTT | CASSSGGYTEAFF
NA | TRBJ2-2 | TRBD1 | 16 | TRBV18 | TGTGCCAGCTCACCAGGGACAGGGGGAAACACCGGGGAGCTGTTTTTT | CASSPGTGGNTGELFF
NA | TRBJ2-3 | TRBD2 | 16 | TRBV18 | TGTGCCAGCTCGCACGGACTAGCGGGGCTCACAGATACGCAGTATTTT | CASSHGLAGLTDTQYF
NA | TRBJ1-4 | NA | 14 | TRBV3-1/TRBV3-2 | TGTGCCAGCAGCCTCCGGACCCAGGGGGAAAAACTGTTTTTT | CASSLRTQGEKLFF
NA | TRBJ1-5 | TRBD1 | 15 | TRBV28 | TGTGCCAGCAGTCCCCCGGACAGGGGCTATCAGCCCCAGCATTTT | CASSPPDRGYQPQHF
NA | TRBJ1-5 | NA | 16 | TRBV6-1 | TGTGCCAGCAGTGCTCCACGGGCTTTCAGCAATCAGCCCCAGCATTTT | CASSAPRAFSNQPQHF
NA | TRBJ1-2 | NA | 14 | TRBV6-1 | TGTGCCAGCAGTGAAAAGGAGGAGAACTATGGCTACACCTTC | CASSEKEENYGYTF
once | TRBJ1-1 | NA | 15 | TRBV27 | TGTGCCAGCCACTTGCCGGGGTGGGTGAACACTGAAGCTTTCTTT | CASHLPGWVNTEAFF
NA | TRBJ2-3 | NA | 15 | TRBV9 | TGTGCCAGCAGCGCCGCCGGGGGCGTAACAGATACGCAGTATTTT | CASSAAGGVTDTQYF
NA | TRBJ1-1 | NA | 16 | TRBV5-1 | TGCGCCAGCAGCCCGGGCGACAGGAACGTGAACACTGAAGCTTTCTTT | CASSPGDRNVNTEAFF
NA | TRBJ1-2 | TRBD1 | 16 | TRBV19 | TGTGCCAGTAGCGCGGATCCTGGGACAGGGGCGGATGGCTACACCTTC | CASSADPGTGADGYTF
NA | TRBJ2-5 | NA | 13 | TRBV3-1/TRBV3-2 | TGTGCCAGCAGCCCCGCCAGACGGGAGACCCAGTACTTC | CASSPARRETQYF
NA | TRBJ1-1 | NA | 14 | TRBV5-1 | TGCGCCAGCAGCTTCATGACAGGCGACACTGAAGCTTTCTTT | CASSFMTGDTEAFF
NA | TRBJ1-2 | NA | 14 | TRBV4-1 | TGCGCCAGCAGCCAAGATCAGGGCAACTATGGCTACACCTTC | CASSQDQGNYGYTF
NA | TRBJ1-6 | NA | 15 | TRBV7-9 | TGTGCCAGCAGCTCGGACGGTCTCAATAATTCACCCCTCCACTTT | CASSSDGLNNSPLHF
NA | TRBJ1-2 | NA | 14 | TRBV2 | TGTGCCAGCAGTGAAGCTTTACAGCAATATGGCTACACCTTC | CASSEALQQYGYTF
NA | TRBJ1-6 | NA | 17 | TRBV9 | TGTGCCAGCAGCGTTGGACAGTCGAGCTCCTATAATTCACCCCTCCACTTT | CASSVGQSSSYNSPLHF
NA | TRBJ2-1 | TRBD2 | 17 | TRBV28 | TGTGCCAGCAGACCTTTCCTAGCGGGGGGGCCCGACAATGAGCAGTTCTTC | CASRPFLAGGPDNEQFF
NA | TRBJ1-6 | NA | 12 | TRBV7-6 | TGTGCCAGCAGCGCGTGGATCTCACCCCTCCACTTT | CASSAWISPLHF